This TCR beta chain was captured by sequencing in a study of CD4+ T cells in melanoma. Broader study findings: Diverse differentiation states were reported for melanoma neoantigen-specific CD4+ T cells. A reported correlation linked neoantigen-specific CD4+ T cells to CD8+, macrophage and B cell function.

Sequenced by immunoSEQ multiplex PCR; TCRdb stores in-frame clones only, minus some. The profile shows about 7,200 clones, approximately 69% of them singletons. The CDR3 loop spans 15 amino acids. Germline-derived CDR1 and CDR2 are GTSNPN and SVGIG (reference sequence). V trimming: 1 base; J trimming: 6 bases; junction bases outside the gene matches: 8. A word on this clone: Antigen unknown.

The sample consisted of cells from a culture (not recorded whether cultured in vitro). This sequence originates from a human donor with melanoma. The gene calls are TRBV30 and TRBJ1-2, with 10 bases matching TRBD1. The CDR3: CAWSGQGARWDGYTF. As DNA, the CDR3 is TGTGCCTGGAGTGGACAGGGGGCTAGGTGGGATGGCTACACCTTC.